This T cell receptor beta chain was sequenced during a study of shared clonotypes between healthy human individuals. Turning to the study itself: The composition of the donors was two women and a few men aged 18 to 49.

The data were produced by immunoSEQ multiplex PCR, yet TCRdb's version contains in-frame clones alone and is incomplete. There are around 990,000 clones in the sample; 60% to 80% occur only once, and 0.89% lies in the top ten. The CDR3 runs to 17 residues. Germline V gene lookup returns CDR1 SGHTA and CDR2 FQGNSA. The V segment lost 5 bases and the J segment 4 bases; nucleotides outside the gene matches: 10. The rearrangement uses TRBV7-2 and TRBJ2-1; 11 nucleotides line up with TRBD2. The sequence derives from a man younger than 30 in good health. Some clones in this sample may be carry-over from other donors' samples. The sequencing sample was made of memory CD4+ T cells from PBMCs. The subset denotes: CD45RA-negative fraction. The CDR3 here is CASSRNPGTSGYNEQFF. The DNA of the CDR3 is TGTGCCAGCAGCCGAAACCCCGGGACTAGCGGATACAATGAGCAGTTCTTC.